The 7 T cell receptor beta chains presented below share a single source sample, sequenced in a study of blood T cell repertoires in COVID-19. Clones were sequenced by immunoSEQ multiplex PCR, and TCRdb holds only the in-frame ones, with some missing. The data contain about 140,000 clones, roughly 84% of them singletons. Sequenced: peripheral blood. These receptors all come from a man aged 60 to 75 with active or convalescent COVID-19.

This chain joins TRBV11-2 and TRBJ2-1, with a weak D call TRBD2 (6 bases). The CDR3 loop spans 15 amino acids. Germline loops: CDR1 SGHAT, CDR2 FQNNGV. Trimming stripped 5 bases from V and 0 bases from J, with 11 bases between. Here the CDR3 DNA reads TGTGCCAGCAGCCCTAGCGTTGACTCCTACAATGAGCAGTTCTTC. Translated: CASSPSVDSYNEQFF.

The chain recombines TRBV6-5 with TRBJ1-6, with 8 bases lining up with TRBD1. The germline gives CDR1 MNHEY, CDR2 SVGAGI. The V gene end was trimmed by 2 bases and the J gene end by 10 bases; junction bases not matched to a gene: 7. The CDR3 runs 15 residues. CDR3 in DNA: TGTGCCAGCAGTTACCAAGGACAGGGTCGATCACCCCTCCACTTT. Translation: CASSYQGQGRSPLHF.

The J gene is TRBJ1-5, the V gene TRBV6-6; 9 nucleotides agree with TRBD1. The CDR3 length is 15 residues. Germline CDR1 is MNHNY and CDR2 is SVGAGI (reference sequence). V gave up 5 bases and J gave up 2 bases; unmatched junction bases: 4. CDR3 DNA sequence: TGTGCCAGCAGTACGGACAGGGGCGGCAATCAGCCCCAGCATTTT. Its protein is CASSTDRGGNQPQHF.

This chain's CDR3 is CASSGGTVNTEAFF. As DNA, the CDR3 is TGTGCCAGCAGCGGCGGGACTGTGAACACTGAAGCTTTCTTT. The J gene is TRBJ1-1, the V gene TRBV3-1 (or the pseudogene TRBV3-2), with D possibly matching TRBD1 (5 bases). This CDR3 comprises 14 residues. V was shortened by 5 bases and J by 0 bases, with 10 bases between the two germline ends. The V gene's germline CDR1 is LGHDT and CDR2 YNNKEL (reference sequence).

This chain uses TRBV15 with TRBJ2-6; the D gene is possibly TRBD1 (5 bases). CDR1 is LNHNV and CDR2 is YYDKDF in the germline V gene (reference sequence). The V and J ends lost 6 bases and 2 bases respectively, with 14 bases between them. This CDR3 is built from 16 residues. CDR3 region: CATRPARGAGANVLTF. CDR3 bases: TGTGCCACCAGACCCGCTAGGGGTGCTGGGGCCAACGTCCTGACTTTC.

This chain joins TRBV6-4 and TRBJ1-1; no clear D. Germline CDR1 reads MRHNA; CDR2 reads SNTAGT. Trimming removed 6 bases at V and 1 base at J, with 9 bases between. The CDR3 spans 13 residues. The CDR3, as DNA: TGTGCCAGCAGGGCCGCGGGGAACACTGAAGCTTTCTTT. Its translation: CASRAAGNTEAFF.

The gene calls are TRBV4-1 and TRBJ2-5; 7 nucleotides match TRBD1. Germline CDR1 reads MGHRA; CDR2 reads YSYEKL. The trim removed 5 bases at V and 1 base at J, leaving 13 bases unmatched. The CDR3 has 17 amino acids. CDR3 sequence: CASSEKGALTRQETQYF. CDR3 DNA: TGCGCCAGCAGCGAAAAGGGGGCACTAACGCGCCAAGAGACCCAGTACTTC.